Given below is one T cell receptor (beta chain) in context. Its antigen is not identified. Only in-frame clones appear in the TCRdb table, and some are missing; sequencing was by immunoSEQ multiplex PCR. The table includes 30,000 to 40,000 clones, 86% detected once. The sample is drawn from a study of STAT3 mutations in large granular lymphocyte leukemia. Study background: Among longitudinally sequenced T-LGLL patients, roughly half had canonical activating STAT3 mutations detected. 40% of treated T-LGLL patients showed hematologic response to immunosuppression.

General study results and limits: Every T-LGLL patient had at least one immunodominant TCRbeta clonotype. In about 35% of the 18 patients, new TCR clonotypes emerged after therapy.

Trimming pared 7 bases from V and 5 bases from J, leaving 12 bases between. CDR1 is SNHLY, CDR2 FYNNEI, per germline. CDR3 length: 13 residues. The TCR was taken from a man in his 60s with T-cell large granular lymphocyte leukemia. Some clones in this sample may be carry-over from other donors' samples. The material sequenced was peripheral blood mononuclear cells. This rearrangement joins TRBV2 to TRBJ2-4; the D gene is possibly TRBD2 (5 bases). The CDR3 nucleotides read TGTGCCAGCAACGAGGGAATGGAAAACATTCAGTACTTC. This sequence encodes CASNEGMENIQYF.